This T cell receptor (beta chain) appears in the sequencing data of a study of cytomegalovirus exposure and HLA in healthy donors. V was clipped by 4 bases and J by 1 base, with 19 bases between them. The CDR3 consists of 17 residues. Germline CDR1 KGHSH, CDR2 LQKENI. Vbeta (60) and Jbeta (13) primers were used in the PCR. Using immunoSEQ multiplex PCR, the repertoire was profiled, and TCRdb retains in-frame clones only, with some absent. The sample has fewer than 200,000 clones; 68% are singletons. The V and J genes are TRBV18 and TRBJ1-1; D not resolved. This receptor was taken from a woman aged 18-29 years in good health and CMV-seropositive. Material for sequencing was PBMCs. CDR3 nucleotides: TGTGCCAGCTCACGTGTACAACAAGGAGGCCCGAACACTGAAGCTTTCTTT. Translating gives CASSRVQQGGPNTEAFF.